Below, 21 T cell receptor beta chains from the same sample are listed, as sequenced in a study of OX40 agonist ivuxolimab in advanced cancers. Generated by immunoSEQ multiplex PCR, the TCRdb table keeps only in-frame clones and is missing some. This sample has about 77,000 clones, with approximately 92% found just once. Sequences were derived from CD4+ or CD8+ T cells sorted from blood, sampled in a trial of the OX40 agonist ivuxolimab. All receptors come from an adult with an advanced solid tumor such as melanoma, head and neck, liver or kidney cancer.

The chain carries TRBV7-3 and TRBJ2-1; D ambiguous. This CDR3 has 15 residues. The V gene's germline CDR1 is SGHTA and CDR2 FQGTGA. The V end was cut by 5 bases, the J end by 3 bases, with 14 bases between. CDR3 sequence reads: CASSPGPNVYNEQFF. DNA of the CDR3: TGTGCCAGCAGCCCTGGGCCGAATGTCTACAATGAGCAGTTCTTC.

The gene calls are TRBV6-5 and TRBJ2-1, with 7 bases aligning to TRBD2. CDR3 size: 16 residues. CDR1 is MNHEY, CDR2 SVGAGI, per germline. V shed 0 bases, J shed 1 base, and the junction held 3 bases outside the gene matches. Written as DNA, the CDR3 is TGTGCCAGCAGTTACTCGGGCGGGAGTTCCTACAATGAGCAGTTCTTC. Its translation: CASSYSGGSSYNEQFF.

This clone was counted a single time. The chain joins TRBV7-2 to TRBJ2-3; either TRBD1 or TRBD2 may fit D (5 bases each). CDR1 is SGHTA and CDR2 is FQGNSA in the germline V gene. This CDR3 is built from 14 residues. Deletions cut 6 bases from V and 2 bases from J, with 12 bases between. The CDR3 coding sequence is TGTGCCAGCAGATCGAGCGGACACACAGATACGCAGTATTTT. It specifies CASRSSGHTDTQYF.

The rearrangement links TRBV7-2 to TRBJ2-7, with 8 bases lining up with TRBD1. V shed 5 bases and J 6 bases; nucleotides not matched to a gene: 9. Per germline, CDR1 SGHTA and CDR2 FQGNSA. The CDR3 is 14 amino acids. This CDR3 reads CASSPGQGFLEQYF. CDR3 nucleotides: TGTGCCAGCAGCCCAGGACAGGGCTTTCTCGAGCAGTACTTC.

This clone was recorded only once. This chain links TRBV11-3 with TRBJ2-7, with TRBD1 matching 9 bases. V shed 5 bases and J 7 bases; nucleotides not matched to a gene: 3. Germline V gives CDR1 SGHNT, CDR2 YENEEA. The CDR3 loop spans 12 amino acids. The CDR3 is CASSDRGLEQYF. CDR3 nucleotides: TGTGCCAGCAGCGACAGGGGGTTGGAGCAGTACTTC.

The rearrangement links TRBV27 to TRBJ1-4; maybe TRBD1 (6 bases). CDR3 length equals 21 residues. Trimming took 5 bases from V and 0 from J, leaving 28 bases between them. CDR1 is MNHEY and CDR2 is SMNVEV in the germline V gene (reference sequence). The CDR3 reads CASSPTTGQLKLVATNEKLFF. CDR3 sequence (DNA): TGTGCCAGCAGTCCAACTACCGGACAGCTAAAGCTAGTCGCAACTAATGAAAAACTGTTTTTT.

V gene TRBV7-2 combines with J gene TRBJ2-1; TRBD1 agrees at 7 bases. V gave up 4 bases and J gave up 7 bases; unmatched junction bases: 13. This CDR3 has 16 residues. CDR1 and CDR2 from the germline V gene are SGHTA and FQGNSA. As DNA, the CDR3 is TGTGCCAGCAGCTACTCCGGGACAGTGGAGTTAAATGAGCAGTTCTTC. It is translated as CASSYSGTVELNEQFF.

This clone has only one observation. V gene TRBV9 combines with J gene TRBJ2-7; unclear D gene. This CDR3 contains 12 residues. Trimming left V 0 bases short and J 8 bases short, with 9 bases between. CDR1 is SGDLS and CDR2 is YYNGEE in the germline V gene. The CDR3: CASSVADSKQYF. DNA of the CDR3: TGTGCCAGCAGCGTAGCAGACTCCAAGCAGTACTTC.

The chain is built from TRBV11-3 and TRBJ2-2; 11 positions match TRBD2. The V gene end was trimmed by 0 bases and the J gene end by 6 bases; junction bases not matched to a gene: 3. Germline CDR1 is SGHNT and CDR2 is YENEEA. This CDR3 comprises 16 residues. This chain's CDR3 is CASSLEASGRSGELFF. CDR3 DNA: TGTGCCAGCAGCTTAGAGGCTAGCGGGAGGTCCGGGGAGCTGTTTTTT.

The V and J genes are TRBV21-1 and TRBJ2-5. TRBV21-1 is flagged as a pseudogene. The CDR3 extends over 15 amino acids. In DNA form, the CDR3 reads TGTGCCAGCAGCAAAGCGGAGAGGCAGGAAGAGACCCAGTACTTC. Its translation: CASSKAERQEETQYF.

This sequence joins TRBV7-2 and TRBJ1-4; the match to TRBD1 covers 8 bases. Germline V lookup: CDR1 SGHTA, CDR2 FQGNSA. The V gene end was trimmed by 6 bases and the J gene end by 7 bases; junction bases not matched to a gene: 10. The length of the CDR3 is 15 residues. CDR3 residues: CASRRSGGAGEKLFF. The CDR3 DNA follows: TGTGCCAGCAGGCGGTCAGGGGGCGCTGGTGAAAAACTGTTTTTT.

In DNA, the CDR3 is TGTGCCAGCACTTGGGGGACAGTTAACACTGAAGCTTTCTTT. Translating it yields CASTWGTVNTEAFF. The chain uses TRBV7-8 and TRBJ1-1; 7 bases map to TRBD1. The CDR3 totals 14 residues. The junction had 7 bases not matched to a gene; V was cut back by 7 bases and J by 2 bases. The germline V gene encodes CDR1 SGHVS and CDR2 FQNEAQ.

This clone was seen just once. V is TRBV30 and J is TRBJ2-1; 9 nucleotides agree with TRBD1. Trimming took 5 bases from V and 4 from J; bases not matched to a gene: 3. CDR3 length equals 13 residues. Per germline, CDR1 GTSNPN and CDR2 SVGIG (reference sequence). CDR3: CAWLGTGYNEQFF. CDR3 nucleotides: TGTGCCTGGCTCGGGACAGGGTACAATGAGCAGTTCTTC.

This sequence joins TRBV5-1 and TRBJ2-2; weak D call: TRBD1 (7 bases). The CDR3 totals 15 residues. The germline V and J ends were trimmed by 1 base and 5 bases, with 12 bases remaining between them. Germline CDR1 reads SGHRS; CDR2 reads YFSETQ. The CDR3 region is CASSLRGDSTGELFF. DNA of the CDR3: TGCGCCAGCAGCTTGAGGGGGGACAGTACCGGGGAGCTGTTTTTT.

The chain is built from TRBV9 and TRBJ2-1; D not certain. CDR1 is SGDLS and CDR2 is YYNGEE in the germline V gene. This CDR3 contains 16 residues. V was cut by 4 bases and J by 8 bases, with 22 bases left in between. The CDR3 DNA reads as TGTGCCAGCAGCCTCCGCGTAGCAGTAACGTCGGATGAGCAGTTCTTC. This codes for CASSLRVAVTSDEQFF.

The rearrangement uses TRBV27 and TRBJ1-1; weak D call: TRBD1 (5 bases). Trimming took 3 bases from V and 0 from J, leaving 17 bases between them. The CDR3 is 17 residues long. From germline, CDR1 is MNHEY and CDR2 SMNVEV (reference sequence). The CDR3 reads CASSFGSGQKLNTEAFF. The CDR3 DNA sequence: TGTGCCAGCAGTTTTGGTTCGGGGCAAAAGTTGAACACTGAAGCTTTCTTT.

The rearrangement joins TRBV7-2 to TRBJ1-2, with 8 bases identical to TRBD1. The CDR3 loop spans 14 amino acids. Losses at the gene ends were 1 base for V and 7 bases for J; bases not matched to a gene: 5. The germline V gene encodes CDR1 SGHTA and CDR2 FQGNSA. The chain's CDR3 is CASSLGQGAVGYTF. The CDR3 bases are TGTGCCAGCAGCTTAGGCCAGGGGGCGGTTGGCTACACCTTC.

The rearrangement links TRBV5-8 to TRBJ2-1, with 9 positions matching TRBD2. The CDR3 runs to 17 residues. Germline CDR1 reads SGHTS; CDR2 reads YDEGEE. With 0 bases clipped from V and 4 bases from J, the junction kept 8 bases outside the gene matches. The chain's CDR3 is CASSLARASGIYNEQFF. In DNA, the CDR3 is TGTGCCAGCAGCTTGGCCAGGGCTAGCGGGATTTACAATGAGCAGTTCTTC. The entire variable domain, with the rest obtained from reference TRBV5-8 and TRBJ2-1, is as follows: EAGVTQSPTHLIKTRGQQATLRCSPISGHTSVYWYQQALGLGLQFLLWYDEGEERNRGNFPPRFSGRQFPNYSSELNVNALELEDSALYLCASSLARASGIYNEQFFGPGTRLTVL.

This chain links TRBV7-9 with TRBJ1-1; weak D call: TRBD1 (6 bases). Trimming took 5 bases from V and 6 from J, leaving 13 bases between them. Germline values: CDR1 SEHNR, CDR2 FQNEAQ (reference sequence). The CDR3 has 13 residues. The CDR3 region has the DNA TGTGCCAGCAGCCCTCCGGGACACCCTGAAGCTTTCTTT. Translating gives CASSPPGHPEAFF.

The chain couples TRBV4-1 to TRBJ2-5; no definite D call. Deletions cut 4 bases from V and 4 bases from J, with 10 bases between. Looked up from germline, CDR1 is MGHRA and CDR2 is YSYEKL. This CDR3 is built from 13 residues. DNA for the CDR3: TGCGCCAGCAGCCCGACCCCTTTAGAGACCCAGTACTTC. Its translation: CASSPTPLETQYF.

This clone was seen once. The J gene is TRBJ2-7, the V gene TRBV30; 10 bases match TRBD2. J lost 5 bases, V lost 3 bases, and 1 base had no gene match. CDR1 and CDR2 (germline): GTSNPN, SVGIG (reference sequence). The CDR3 consists of 12 residues. The CDR3 DNA reads TGTGCCTGGAGGGGGACTAGCGACGAGCAGTACTTC. This encodes CAWRGTSDEQYF.